These 23 T cell receptor beta chains originate from one sample sequenced in a study of T cell responses to AZD1222 COVID-19 vaccine. Produced via immunoSEQ multiplex PCR; TCRdb's table is partial and in-frame only. The sample consists of roughly 78,000 clones, about 82% of them appearing once. This specimen was peripheral blood, taken on day 0 of AZD1222 vaccination. All receptors come from an adult in good health.

This clone was recorded only once. The rearrangement uses TRBV29-1 and TRBJ2-1, with TRBD2 identical over 9 bases. V trimming: 1 base; J trimming: 7 bases; junction bases outside the gene matches: 11. This CDR3 is 16 amino acids long. Germline CDR1 reads SQVTM; CDR2 reads ANQGSEA. CDR3 sequence (DNA): TGCAGCGTTGAAGGGTACCCTAGCGGGGCCCTGAATGAGCAGTTCTTC. As protein: CSVEGYPSGALNEQFF.

The chain carries TRBV28 and TRBJ2-1, with 9 bases aligning to TRBD1. The V and J ends lost 6 bases and 9 bases, in that order; junction bases with no gene match: 18. CDR3 size: 17 residues. CDR1 is MDHEN and CDR2 is SYDVKM in the germline V gene. The CDR3 region is CASSLGSSGQGMFEQFF. CDR3 coding DNA: TGTGCCAGCAGCTTAGGGTCTTCGGGACAGGGAATGTTTGAGCAGTTCTTC.

This chain links TRBV5-1 with TRBJ2-3; D is perhaps TRBD2 (6 bases). The CDR3 length is 15 residues. Trimming removed 1 base at V and 4 bases at J, with 13 bases between. The V gene's germline CDR1 is SGHRS and CDR2 YFSETQ. CDR3 sequence (DNA): TGCGCCAGCAGCTTGAGGGGACTGCCCCCAGATACGCAGTATTTT. Encoded protein: CASSLRGLPPDTQYF.

The chain recombines TRBV10-3 with TRBJ2-7; TRBD1 might be the D (5 bases). Deletions cut 10 bases from V and 2 bases from J, with 18 bases between. Germline CDR1 is ENHRY and CDR2 is SYGVKD. The CDR3 covers 14 residues. The CDR3 is CATRGMGQAYEQYF. As DNA, the CDR3 is TGTGCCACCAGAGGAATGGGGCAGGCCTACGAGCAGTACTTC.

This clone has only one observation. This sequence joins TRBV19 and TRBJ1-2; D gene unclear. This CDR3 is built from 13 residues. The germline V gene encodes CDR1 LNHDA and CDR2 SQIVND (reference sequence). Between the trimmed V and J ends, which lost 3 bases and 5 bases, there was a span of 10 bases. CDR3 in DNA: TGTGCCAGTAGTATGAGTCAGGAGTATGGCTACACCTTC. This encodes CASSMSQEYGYTF.

The chain couples TRBV2 to TRBJ2-3; tentatively, D is TRBD1 (6 bases). V shed 3 bases and J shed 10 bases, with 20 bases lying between them. This CDR3 has 15 residues. CDR1 and CDR2 from the germline V gene are SNHLY and FYNNEI. CDR3 sequence reads: CASSEARGVGGSQYF. As DNA, the CDR3 is TGTGCCAGCAGTGAGGCCAGGGGAGTGGGTGGTTCGCAGTATTTT.

V and J are TRBV24-1 and TRBJ2-2; 7 bases align to TRBD2. This CDR3 spans 18 amino acids. The V gene's germline CDR1 is KGHDR and CDR2 SFDVKD. The V segment lost 5 bases and the J segment 0 bases; nucleotides outside the gene matches: 11. In DNA form, the CDR3 reads TGTGCCACCAGTGGGATGGGACTACAACTCACGAACACCGGGGAGCTGTTTTTT. Residues: CATSGMGLQLTNTGELFF.

This clone came up once. The chain joins TRBV19 to TRBJ1-2, with 10 bases that match TRBD1. Per the germline V gene, CDR1 is LNHDA and CDR2 is SQIVND (reference sequence). The CDR3 is made up of 12 amino acids. V shed 7 bases, J shed 8 bases, and the junction held 4 bases outside the gene matches. The CDR3 DNA reads TGTGCCAGTACTGGGACAGGGGAAGGCTACACCTTC. Encoded protein: CASTGTGEGYTF.

The V call is TRBV5-1, the J call TRBJ2-2; D ambiguous. The CDR3 has 15 residues. Trimming took off 2 bases at V and 3 bases at J, with 11 bases between the two ends. Germline-derived CDR1 and CDR2 are SGHRS and YFSETQ. The CDR3 loop reads CASSFGPPDTGELFF. CDR3 bases: TGCGCCAGCAGCTTCGGACCCCCGGACACCGGGGAGCTGTTTTTT.

In its sample, this clone was seen a few times. The genes are TRBV5-6 and TRBJ1-2; no firm D call. The CDR3 consists of 15 residues. CDR1 and CDR2 (germline): SGHDT, YYEEEE. V gave up 4 bases and J gave up 5 bases, with 18 bases separating them. CDR3 nucleotide sequence: TGTGCCAGCAGCCCGTCAGAAACAATGCTATATGGCTACACCTTC. This gives the protein CASSPSETMLYGYTF.

The chain carries TRBV5-1 and TRBJ2-5, with D hard to call. Trimming removed 3 bases at V and 5 bases at J, with 14 bases between. The CDR3 extends over 14 amino acids. CDR1 and CDR2 from the germline V gene are SGHRS and YFSETQ. CDR3 nucleotide sequence: TGCGCCAGCAGCTGGCTGGTGAAAGGGGAGACCCAGTACTTC. This sequence encodes CASSWLVKGETQYF.

This clone appeared a few times. In DNA form, the CDR3 reads TGTGCCAGCGGAAGACAGTCTGGGTACTATGGCTACACCTTC. This gives the protein CASGRQSGYYGYTF. The chain is built from TRBV6-5 and TRBJ1-2; tentative D call: TRBD1 (5 bases). Germline values: CDR1 MNHEY, CDR2 SVGAGI. The CDR3 totals 14 residues. Trimming pared 8 bases from V and 3 bases from J, leaving 16 bases between.

The V and J genes are TRBV7-8 and TRBJ1-2, with D unclear. Germline V gives CDR1 SGHVS, CDR2 FQNEAQ. The germline V and J ends were trimmed by 5 bases and 6 bases, with 19 bases remaining between them. This CDR3 spans 15 amino acids. The DNA of the CDR3 is TGTGCCAGCAGCATTAGGACGGCCTCGCGGGATGGCTACACCTTC. Its translation is CASSIRTASRDGYTF.

In this sample, this clone turned up a few times. CDR3 in DNA: TGTGCCAGCAGCGACCGAGGGGTTTTGGACAATGAGCAGTTCTTC. This codes for CASSDRGVLDNEQFF. The chain combines TRBV7-6 with TRBJ2-1; D might be TRBD1 or TRBD2, each matching 5 bases. V gave up 5 bases and J gave up 5 bases, with 16 bases separating them. Germline V gene lookup returns CDR1 SGHVS and CDR2 FNYEAQ. The CDR3 loop spans 15 amino acids.

The J gene is TRBJ1-1, the V gene TRBV9; D unclear. V lost 0 bases, J lost 0 bases, and 12 bases lay in between. The CDR3 runs to 16 residues. Per the germline V gene, CDR1 is SGDLS and CDR2 is YYNGEE. The CDR3 DNA follows: TGTGCCAGCAGCGTAGGGAAAGACATGTTGAACACTGAAGCTTTCTTT. Its protein is CASSVGKDMLNTEAFF.

The V and J genes are TRBV18 and TRBJ1-2, with D uncertain. Germline loops: CDR1 KGHSH, CDR2 LQKENI. Trimming took off 6 bases at V and 4 bases at J, with 18 bases between the two ends. The CDR3 spans 15 residues. CDR3 residues: CASSPPAGRSYGYTF. Here the CDR3 DNA reads TGTGCCAGCTCGCCCCCCGCGGGCAGATCCTATGGCTACACCTTC.

This chain connects TRBV15 to TRBJ1-5, with a possible D match to TRBD1 (6 bases). The CDR3 length is 17 residues. V lost 1 base and J lost 3, with 16 bases in between. Germline V gives CDR1 LNHNV, CDR2 YYDKDF (reference sequence). The chain's CDR3 is CATSRGRTAGVNQPQHF. The CDR3 DNA follows: TGTGCCACCAGCAGAGGGCGGACGGCAGGGGTCAATCAGCCCCAGCATTTT.

V usage is TRBV2 and J usage is TRBJ1-2, with 7 bases fitting TRBD1. This CDR3 region has 15 residues. Per the germline V gene, CDR1 is SNHLY and CDR2 is FYNNEI. The junction had 8 bases not matched to a gene; V was cut back by 7 bases and J by 0 bases. The CDR3: CASKETGVANYGYTF. DNA of the CDR3: TGTGCCAGCAAAGAAACAGGGGTTGCTAACTATGGCTACACCTTC. Full variable domain (rest looked up from reference TRBV2 and TRBJ1-2): EPEVTQTPSHQVTQMGQEVILRCVPISNHLYFYWYRQILGQKVEFLVSFYNNEISEKSEIFDDQFSVERPDGSNFTLKIRSTKLEDSAMYFCASKETGVANYGYTFGSGTRLTVV.

This sequence joins TRBV5-4 and TRBJ2-7, with D tentatively TRBD1 (6 bases). The CDR3 has 12 amino acids. V shed 2 bases and J shed 5 bases, with 8 bases lying between them. Germline CDR1 SGHNT, CDR2 YYREEE (reference sequence). CDR3 sequence (DNA): TGTGCCAGCAGCTTTAGGGGGAACGAGCAGTACTTC. It encodes CASSFRGNEQYF.

This rearrangement joins TRBV9 to TRBJ2-1, with 8 bases aligning to TRBD2. J was trimmed by 8 bases and V by 3 bases; bases with no gene match: 10. This CDR3 has 15 amino acids. Germline V gene lookup returns CDR1 SGDLS and CDR2 YYNGEE. In nucleotides, the CDR3 is TGTGCCAGCAGCGATCAGAGCGGGAGTTTTCATGAGCAGTTCTTC. Protein: CASSDQSGSFHEQFF.

The rearrangement joins TRBV5-4 to TRBJ1-1; D is possibly TRBD1 (6 bases). Germline CDR1 is SGHNT and CDR2 is YYREEE (reference sequence). V dropped 2 bases and J dropped 4 bases, with 15 bases sitting between them. This CDR3 is built from 15 residues. CDR3 sequence: CASSFGGHEGTEAFF. Written as DNA, the CDR3 is TGTGCCAGCAGCTTCGGGGGCCACGAGGGCACTGAAGCTTTCTTT. Full variable domain (missing parts from reference TRBV5-4 and TRBJ1-1): ETGVTQSPTHLIKTRGQQVTLRCSSQSGHNTVSWYQQALGQGPQFIFQYYREEENGRGNFPPRFSGLQFPNYSSELNVNALELDDSALYLCASSFGGHEGTEAFFGQGTRLTVV.

Turning to this clone: The sample has other DNA sequences that encode this CDR3 too. The genes are TRBV7-9 and TRBJ1-3; D is unresolved. The V end was cut by 3 bases, the J end by 5 bases, with 5 bases between. Germline CDR1 and CDR2: SEHNR and FQNEAQ (reference sequence). CDR3 length: 12 amino acids. CDR3 coding DNA: TGTGCCAGCAGCTTGGGGAGAAACACCATATATTTT. Translated: CASSLGRNTIYF.

The rearrangement links TRBV7-9 to TRBJ1-2; 8 bases fit TRBD1. The J segment lost 0 bases and the V segment lost 5 bases, leaving 2 bases of the junction unmatched. The CDR3 loop spans 14 amino acids. From germline, CDR1 is SEHNR and CDR2 FQNEAQ (reference sequence). DNA of the CDR3: TGTGCCAGCAGCGAGACAGGGGCTAACTATGGCTACACCTTC. Its translation: CASSETGANYGYTF.